The clone carrying this TCR beta chain was recorded many times. Its antigen is currently unknown. Building the TCR beta libraries relied on iRepertoire HTBI primers, and CDR3 regions underwent Arm-PCR. Via MiXCR, TCRdb re-called the multiplex PCR reads, giving one row per CDR3 protein. This table has about 440,000 distinct CDR3 sequences, more than 12% appearing once. These data are taken from a study of regulatory T cells in long-lasting Graves disease. Study outcomes and limitations: TCR diversity was lower in persistent than newly diagnosed Graves' disease.

The V and J ends lost 6 bases and 4 bases, in that order; junction bases with no gene match: 7. The germline CDR1 and CDR2 sequences are SQVTM and ANQGSEA. CDR3 length: 13 amino acids. Time point meaning: newly diagnosed GD, antithyroid drugs for less than 3 months. The authors made the TCR library using RNA they extracted from PBMCs. This same sample was also taken into another study, of T cells in Graves' hyperthyroidism and ophthalmopathy.

The source material was peripheral blood mononuclear cells (PBMCs), sampled at new diagnosis, from a patient treated with antithyroid drugs. The receptor was isolated from a young woman with Graves disease. The V call is TRBV29-1, the J call TRBJ2-7; 9 nucleotides match TRBD1. CDR3 protein: CSVPGQGIYEQYF. CDR3 nucleotides: TGCAGCGTGCCGGGACAGGGAATATACGAGCAGTACTTC.